This T cell receptor beta chain was recorded in a study of CD8+CD57+ T cells in acquired aplastic anemia. Study details: Quantities of DNA derived from sorted CD4+ and CD8+ cells averaged roughly 3 ug. Notes on the study in general: Almost 30 shared CD8+ CDR3s appeared highly expressed within patients' immunodominant clones.

In this sample, this clonotype turned up once. As yet, its antigen is unknown. For sequencing, patients were chosen who had shown expansion of CD8+CD57+ cells by flow cytometry. The patients all had a severe acquired aplastic anemia diagnosis. The study profiled TCR beta VDJ and CDR3 using genomic DNA as template. In TCRdb, the reads were re-called with MiXCR into one record per CDR3 protein. The table records about 180,000 distinct CDR3 sequences, about 60% of them present only once. V was cut by 5 bases and J by 6 bases, with 23 bases left in between. Germline assignment: CDR1 SEHNR and CDR2 FQNEAQ (reference sequence). This CDR3 has 16 residues.

V gene TRBV7-9 combines with J gene TRBJ2-7; weak D call: TRBD1 (6 bases). The material sequenced was sorted CD4+, CD8+, or CD8+CD57+ T cells (not recorded which) from PBMCs. The TCR originated in a human donor with aplastic anemia. CDR3 coding DNA: TGTGCCAGCAGCAACCGGCTGGGGGCCGCTACCTGCGAGCAGTACTTC. Its protein product is CASSNRLGAATCEQYF.